This TCR beta chain was recorded in a study of cytomegalovirus exposure and HLA in healthy donors. A multiplex PCR was run with 60 Vbeta primers and 13 Jbeta primers. Measured with immunoSEQ multiplex PCR; TCRdb has only the in-frame clones, and not every one. The table includes some 120,000 clones, about four fifths detected once. With respect to this clone: As yet, its antigen is unknown.

Findings and limits, study-wide: A missense variant in DCLRE1C was later tied to TCR beta V- and J-gene trimming. When analyzed later, the rates of TCR association showed variation by HLA locus, with DRB1 the most and HLA-C the fewest. Reportedly, TCR beta sequences accurately predicted HLA-A and HLA-B alleles in most subjects.

With V trimmed by 4 bases and J by 5 bases, 9 bases remained unmatched. The CDR3 totals 15 residues. In germline, CDR1 is SGHRS, CDR2 YFSETQ. The chain is built from TRBV5-1 and TRBJ2-7; 10 bases map to TRBD2. This TCR was recovered from a young woman in good health and CMV-seropositive. The sample taken for sequencing was PBMCs. CDR3 residues: CASSAQVAGGDEQYF. The CDR3 region has the DNA TGCGCCAGCAGCGCTCAAGTAGCGGGAGGTGACGAGCAGTACTTC.